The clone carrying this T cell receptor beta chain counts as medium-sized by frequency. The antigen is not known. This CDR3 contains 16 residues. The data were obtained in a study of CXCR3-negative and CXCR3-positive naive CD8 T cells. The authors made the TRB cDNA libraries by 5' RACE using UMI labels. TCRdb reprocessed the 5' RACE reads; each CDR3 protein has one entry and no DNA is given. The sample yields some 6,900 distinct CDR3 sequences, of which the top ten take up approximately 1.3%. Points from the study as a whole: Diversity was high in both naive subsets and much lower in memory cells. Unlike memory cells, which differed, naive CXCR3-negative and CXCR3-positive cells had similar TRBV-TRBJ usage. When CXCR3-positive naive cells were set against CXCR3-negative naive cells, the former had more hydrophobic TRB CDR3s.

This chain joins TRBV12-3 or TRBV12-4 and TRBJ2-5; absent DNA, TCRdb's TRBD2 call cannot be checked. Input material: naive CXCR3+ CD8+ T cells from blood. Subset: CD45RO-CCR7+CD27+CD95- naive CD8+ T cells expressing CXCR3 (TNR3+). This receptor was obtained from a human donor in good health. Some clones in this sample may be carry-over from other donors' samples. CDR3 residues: CASSFLSGGTGETQYF.